These 28 T cell receptor beta chains came from one sample sequenced in a study of identical twins. TCRdb ran MiXCR on the 5' RACE reads and lists one entry per CDR3 protein. The sample consists of just under 650,000 distinct CDR3 sequences, around 7.5% of them appearing once. Another study also made use of these data, one on yellow fever vaccine responses in identical twins.

Sequencing input: PBMCs. Receptor source: a woman under 30 in good health.

The CDR3 DNA reads as TGTGCCAGCAGTGAAGCTCTTGGCGGGTACTCCTACGAGCAGTACTTC. It translates to CASSEALGGYSYEQYF. The genes are TRBV2 and TRBJ2-7, with a possible D match to TRBD2 (5 bases). This CDR3 has 16 residues. Germline CDR1 and CDR2: SNHLY and FYNNEI. V dropped 0 bases and J dropped 0 bases, with 12 bases sitting between them.

Notes on this clonotype: The CDR3 carries no conserved terminal phenylalanine or tryptophan, so it likely arises from a read error. The chain links TRBV12-3 or TRBV12-4 to TRBJ2-1; TRBD2 agrees at 9 bases. CDR3 length equals 15 residues. CDR3 sequence reads: CASSLAGVGSNEQFS. For the CDR3, the DNA is TGTGCCAGCAGCTTAGCGGGAGTGGGCTCCAATGAGCAGTTCTCC.

This clonotype was observed a handful of times. V is TRBV20-1 and J is TRBJ2-2, with 12 bases that match TRBD2. Looked up from germline, CDR1 is DFQATT and CDR2 is SNEGSKA (reference sequence). Losses at the gene ends were 6 bases for V and 7 bases for J; bases not matched to a gene: 6. The CDR3 spans 14 residues. CDR3 in amino acids: CSATTSGRGGELFF. CDR3 DNA sequence: TGCAGTGCCACGACTAGCGGGAGAGGCGGGGAGCTGTTTTTT.

This clonotype was found many times. The rearrangement uses TRBV15 and TRBJ1-2; D may be TRBD1 (5 bases). The V gene's germline CDR1 is LNHNV and CDR2 YYDKDF (reference sequence). CDR3 length: 15 residues. Trimming removed 0 bases from V and 4 bases from J, with 12 bases in between. In DNA, the CDR3 is TGTGCCACCAGCAGAGAAGGGTGGAGGGGCTATGGCTACACCTTC. It specifies CATSREGWRGYGYTF.

The chain joins TRBV5-1 to TRBJ1-1; weak D call: TRBD1 (5 bases). The CDR3 totals 16 residues. Trimming took off 0 bases at V and 4 bases at J, with 16 bases between the two ends. Germline assignment: CDR1 SGHRS and CDR2 YFSETQ. CDR3 loop: CASSLDPGPGPTEAFF. The CDR3 region has the DNA TGCGCCAGCAGCTTGGATCCGGGACCAGGTCCCACTGAAGCTTTCTTT.

DNA of the CDR3: TGTGCCAGCAGTGAATCAGGGGCTGGCTACAATGAGCAGTTCTTC. It yields the protein CASSESGAGYNEQFF. The rearrangement links TRBV25-1 to TRBJ2-1; D perhaps matches TRBD1 (6 bases). From germline, CDR1 is MGHDK and CDR2 SYGVNS. Trimming removed 1 base at V and 3 bases at J, with 10 bases between. CDR3 length equals 15 residues. Looking up the rest from reference TRBV25-1 and TRBJ2-1 gives the full variable domain: EADIYQTPRYLVIGTGKKITLECSQTMGHDKMYWYQQDPGMELHLIHYSYGVNSTEKGDLSSESTVSRIRTEHFPLTLESARPSHTSQYLCASSESGAGYNEQFFGPGTRLTVL.

The chain links TRBV28 to TRBJ2-3, with D unresolved. CDR3 length: 16 amino acids. The V and J ends lost 6 bases and 3 bases respectively, with 19 bases between them. The germline gives CDR1 MDHEN, CDR2 SYDVKM. The CDR3 nucleotides are TGTGCCAGCAGCTCAGTGCCGGCTCTACCGACAGATACGCAGTATTTT. Its protein is CASSSVPALPTDTQYF.

This clonotype was observed at least ten times. The chain carries TRBV29-1 and TRBJ2-1; 9 positions agree with TRBD2. CDR1 is SQVTM, CDR2 ANQGSEA, per germline. The CDR3 contains 16 residues. V was pared by 1 base and J by 8 bases, with 12 bases of the junction left unmatched. In nucleotides, the CDR3 is TGCAGCGTTGAAGCCCCCCAGCGGGAGGTGAGGTATGAGCAGTTCTTC. Translated: CSVEAPQREVRYEQFF.

This clonotype was found many times. The chain carries TRBV29-1 and TRBJ2-2, with TRBD2 identical over 9 bases. The CDR3 has 15 amino acids. Germline CDR1 is SQVTM and CDR2 is ANQGSEA. V was pared by 2 bases and J by 4 bases, with 5 bases of the junction left unmatched. The CDR3 loop reads CSVETGLASTGELFF. The CDR3 nucleotides read TGCAGCGTTGAAACCGGACTAGCGAGCACCGGGGAGCTGTTTTTT.

This clonotype was recorded a few times. The chain uses TRBV29-1 and TRBJ2-7; maybe TRBD1 (5 bases). The germline V and J ends were trimmed by 6 bases and 5 bases, with 17 bases remaining between them. Germline CDR1 SQVTM, CDR2 ANQGSEA. The CDR3 has 13 residues. The DNA for the CDR3 is TGCAGCGTCCAGGGTCAAGCTCAGCACGAGCAGTACTTC. Translation: CSVQGQAQHEQYF.

This clonotype was recorded many times. The rearrangement links TRBV20-1 to TRBJ2-1; D is uncertain. Germline assignment: CDR1 DFQATT and CDR2 SNEGSKA (reference sequence). The germline V and J ends were trimmed by 0 bases and 6 bases, with 15 bases remaining between them. The CDR3 length is 15 residues. The DNA for the CDR3 is TGCAGTGCTAGAGAGGGAAGCCAGTTAATCAATGAGCAGTTCTTC. It translates to CSAREGSQLINEQFF.

A few counts support this clonotype. This chain uses TRBV20-1 with TRBJ2-2; no definite D call. Looked up from germline, CDR1 is DFQATT and CDR2 is SNEGSKA (reference sequence). The CDR3 extends over 15 amino acids. Trimming left V 1 base short and J 4 bases short, with 13 bases between. The CDR3 spells CSARGVAAGTGELFF. In DNA, the CDR3 is TGCAGTGCTAGAGGTGTAGCCGCCGGCACCGGGGAGCTGTTTTTT.

This clonotype was counted between two and nine times. V and J are TRBV4-2 and TRBJ2-6, with 9 positions matching TRBD1. Germline CDR1 and CDR2: LGHNA and YNFKEQ. V gave up 0 bases and J gave up 0 bases; unmatched junction bases: 9. The CDR3 has 20 residues. The CDR3 DNA reads TGTGCCAGCAGCCAAGATGGACAGGGGCGGACCTACTCTGGGGCCAACGTCCTGACTTTC. Translation gives CASSQDGQGRTYSGANVLTF.

The chain has TRBV4-1 and TRBJ2-5; D could derive from TRBD1 or TRBD2 (5 bases each). The CDR3 is made up of 16 amino acids. Germline-derived CDR1 and CDR2 are MGHRA and YSYEKL. The ends were cut back, 0 bases at V and 5 bases at J, with 16 bases in the middle. CDR3 bases: TGCGCCAGCAGCCAAGAAGTGACAGTCGGCGGGGAGACCCAGTACTTC. This sequence encodes CASSQEVTVGGETQYF.

The chain recombines TRBV12-3 or TRBV12-4 with TRBJ2-7; no firm D call. V was pared by 1 base and J by 5 bases, with 9 bases between. The CDR3 contains 13 residues. The CDR3 loop is CASSLEAWDEQYF. Here the CDR3 DNA reads TGTGCCAGCAGTTTAGAGGCTTGGGACGAGCAGTACTTC.

This clonotype was seen repeatedly, ten times or more. The rearrangement links TRBV28 to TRBJ2-6, with 7 bases identical to TRBD1. The germline V gene encodes CDR1 MDHEN and CDR2 SYDVKM. Germline trimming cut 6 bases from V and 2 bases from J; bases unmatched to any gene: 4. This CDR3 spans 15 amino acids. The DNA of the CDR3 is TGTGCCAGCAGCACGACAGGGACTGGGGCCAACGTCCTGACTTTC. It is translated as CASSTTGTGANVLTF.

The rearrangement uses TRBV29-1 and TRBJ2-3, with D possibly matching TRBD2 (6 bases). V lost 4 bases and J lost 2, with 10 bases in between. Germline CDR1 and CDR2: SQVTM and ANQGSEA. The CDR3 is made up of 13 amino acids. The chain's CDR3 is CSVGAGPTDTQYF. DNA of the CDR3: TGCAGCGTTGGGGCGGGACCCACAGATACGCAGTATTTT.

In its sample, this clonotype was seen many times. This chain joins TRBV20-1 and TRBJ1-5; no clear D. Per germline, CDR1 DFQATT and CDR2 SNEGSKA (reference sequence). The CDR3 totals 12 residues. V lost 3 bases and J lost 3, with 6 bases in between. DNA of the CDR3: TGCAGTGCTAGTTGGATCAATCAGCCCCAGCATTTT. It codes for CSASWINQPQHF.

CDR3 residues: CASSLSGTSGRKLSSYEQYF. In DNA, the CDR3 is TGTGCCAGCAGTCTCTCCGGGACTAGCGGGAGGAAGTTAAGCTCCTACGAGCAGTACTTC. The V call is TRBV27, the J call TRBJ2-7; 15 positions agree with TRBD2. Germline lookup yields CDR1 MNHEY and CDR2 SMNVEV (reference sequence). The ends lost 5 bases at V and 0 bases at J; junction bases unmatched: 14. This CDR3 is built from 20 residues.

The V call is TRBV20-1, the J call TRBJ2-1; 8 bases are a match to TRBD1. V lost 1 base and J lost 7; bases outside the gene matches: 12. There are 16 residues in the CDR3. Germline CDR1 is DFQATT and CDR2 is SNEGSKA (reference sequence). The CDR3 bases are TGCAGTGCTAGAGGCCCCGGACAGGGCGAAGTGAATGAGCAGTTCTTC. Translating gives CSARGPGQGEVNEQFF.

The chain is built from TRBV5-1 and TRBJ1-2; TRBD1 matches 8 bases. Unmatched junction bases numbered 8, after V lost 7 bases and J lost 6 bases. Germline lookup yields CDR1 SGHRS and CDR2 YFSETQ. The CDR3 covers 13 residues. The CDR3 DNA is TGCGCCAGCTCCTCGGGACAGGCGGATGGCTACACCTTC. This gives the protein CASSSGQADGYTF. Combining the CDR3 with reference TRBV5-1 and TRBJ1-2 gives the whole variable domain KAGVTQTPRYLIKTRGQQVTLSCSPISGHRSVSWYQQTPGQGLQFLFEYFSETQRNKGNFPGRFSGRQFSNSRSEMNVSTLELGDSALYLCASSSGQADGYTFGSGTRLTVV.

This clonotype was picked up many times. This chain links TRBV2 with TRBJ1-6; D ambiguous. The CDR3 length is 14 residues. Germline V CDR1 and CDR2: SNHLY, FYNNEI. Trimming took off 8 bases at V and 9 bases at J, with 17 bases between the two ends. CDR3 in DNA: TGTGCCAGCGGACGTTTTGGGGAAGGTTCACCCCTCCACTTT. Translating it yields CASGRFGEGSPLHF.

This clonotype showed up many times. The V call is TRBV12-3 or TRBV12-4, the J call TRBJ2-5; the D is unclear. The CDR3 loop spans 14 amino acids. The V end was cut by 5 bases, the J end by 0 bases, with 10 bases between. This CDR3 reads CASSLGVYQETQYF. The CDR3 nucleotides read TGTGCCAGCAGTCTCGGAGTTTACCAAGAGACCCAGTACTTC.

This clonotype was seen a handful of times. The V call is TRBV28, the J call TRBJ2-5; D may be TRBD1 (6 bases). Trimming took off 6 bases at V and 5 bases at J, with 22 bases between the two ends. The length of the CDR3 is 16 residues. Per germline, CDR1 MDHEN and CDR2 SYDVKM. The CDR3 nucleotides are TGTGCCAGCAGATTCCGTTTAGGGGGTGACTTGGAGACCCAGTACTTC. Translating gives CASRFRLGGDLETQYF.

This clonotype showed up many times. The chain joins TRBV5-5 to TRBJ2-7, with D possibly matching TRBD2 (6 bases). CDR3 length: 15 residues. CDR1 and CDR2 (germline): SGHKS, YYEKEE (reference sequence). The germline V and J ends were trimmed by 1 base and 2 bases, with 13 bases remaining between them. The CDR3 here is CASSLIGGGPYEQYF. In nucleotides, the CDR3 is TGTGCCAGCAGCTTGATTGGGGGAGGACCCTACGAGCAGTACTTC.

The J gene is TRBJ2-1, the V gene TRBV29-1; TRBD2 matches 7 bases. V lost 1 base, J lost 9 bases, and 0 bases stayed unmatched. The germline CDR1 and CDR2 sequences are SQVTM and ANQGSEA. The CDR3 covers 11 residues. The CDR3 loop reads CSVEGGGEQFF. CDR3 bases: TGCAGCGTTGAAGGCGGGGGTGAGCAGTTCTTC.

This clonotype was counted only a few times. The chain carries TRBV29-1 and TRBJ2-5, with TRBD2 matching 8 bases. The better agreement between TRBJ2-1 and the DNA end casts doubt on the J call. In germline, CDR1 is SQVTM, CDR2 ANQGSEA. The CDR3 runs 14 residues. The CDR3 reads CSVEGREAQETQFF. The CDR3 DNA follows: TGCAGCGTTGAAGGGCGGGAGGCCCAAGAGACCCAGTTCTTC.

This clonotype has just a few counts. This chain links TRBV28 with TRBJ2-7; 14 nucleotides line up with TRBD2. Trimming cost V 1 base and J 0 bases; bases outside gene matches: 5. This CDR3 contains 18 residues. Germline V gene lookup returns CDR1 MDHEN and CDR2 SYDVKM. Here the CDR3 DNA reads TGTGCCAGCAGTTTATCGGGACTAGCGGGGGACAGCTCCTACGAGCAGTACGTC. Residues: CASSLSGLAGDSSYEQYV.